These 6 T cell receptor beta chains originate from one sample sequenced in a study of vaccination and CD4 T cells after COVID-19. TCRdb independently ran MiXCR on the PCR reads; one entry per CDR3 protein. The sample shows about 24,000 distinct CDR3 sequences, under 65% of them seen only once. This material consisted of CD4+ T cells from blood, taken before SARS-CoV-2 vaccination. These receptors were obtained from a human donor who had recovered from COVID-19.

The rearrangement joins TRBV28 to TRBJ2-2; 16 nucleotides align to TRBD2. Trimming removed 4 bases from V and 3 bases from J; junction bases left unmatched: 11. The CDR3 loop spans 20 amino acids. Germline-derived CDR1 and CDR2 are MDHEN and SYDVKM. CDR3 sequence (DNA): TGTGCCAGCAGTTCTCTGGGACTAGCGGGAGGGCCTTCTTACACCGGGGAGCTGTTTTTT. It encodes CASSSLGLAGGPSYTGELFF.

The chain has TRBV19 and TRBJ2-1; D call uncertain. The CDR3 is made up of 14 amino acids. Germline lookup yields CDR1 LNHDA and CDR2 SQIVND (reference sequence). V was trimmed by 6 bases and J by 0 bases, leaving 9 bases between them. CDR3 in amino acids: CASRTQSSYNEQFF. The CDR3 DNA reads TGTGCCAGTAGAACCCAGAGCTCCTACAATGAGCAGTTCTTC.

The gene calls are TRBV7-9 and TRBJ2-1, with 8 bases lining up with TRBD1. CDR1 is SEHNR, CDR2 FQNEAQ, per germline (reference sequence). The CDR3 covers 14 residues. J gave up 12 bases and V 6 bases, and 13 bases lay outside the gene matches. The CDR3 loop is CASRLQGDGVGQFF. The CDR3 DNA follows: TGTGCCAGCAGATTACAGGGGGACGGAGTCGGGCAGTTCTTC.

This chain links TRBV6-2 or TRBV6-3 with TRBJ2-3; D may be TRBD1 (5 bases). Trimming stripped 5 bases from V and 10 bases from J, with 16 bases between. The CDR3 length is 13 residues. The V gene's germline CDR1 is MNHEY and CDR2 SVGEGT. The chain's CDR3 is CASSRDGQGAQYF. The DNA of the CDR3 is TGTGCCAGCAGTCGAGATGGGCAGGGTGCGCAGTATTTT.

The chain has TRBV20-1 and TRBJ2-3, with 9 bases identical to TRBD2. V trimming: 5 bases; J trimming: 2 bases; junction bases outside the gene matches: 8. Germline CDR1 is DFQATT and CDR2 is SNEGSKA (reference sequence). The CDR3 has 15 residues. The DNA of the CDR3 is TGCAGTGCTGTGACTAGCGGAGGAATCACAGATACGCAGTATTTT. Translation gives CSAVTSGGITDTQYF.

This clonotype was counted a few times. The chain couples TRBV5-6 to TRBJ2-5; D is perhaps TRBD2 (5 bases). Looked up from germline, CDR1 is SGHDT and CDR2 is YYEEEE. The CDR3 runs to 14 residues. Trimming stripped 5 bases from V and 3 bases from J, with 14 bases between. CDR3 in amino acids: CASSLAGVKETQYF. CDR3 nucleotide sequence: TGTGCCAGCAGTCTAGCCGGAGTGAAAGAGACCCAGTACTTC.